The entry below describes one TCR beta chain. The antigen is not known. Assay: immunoSEQ multiplex PCR; the TCRdb copy retains only in-frame clones and omits some. The sample records about 5,700 clones, around 80% being singletons. The data are from a study of immune evolution from preneoplasia to lung adenocarcinoma. Findings of the study overall: Normal lung had highest clonality; later lesions appeared denser, more diverse.

The germline V gene has CDR1 MNHNY and CDR2 SVGAGI (reference sequence). The CDR3 consists of 15 residues. V lost 2 bases and J lost 5, with 16 bases in between. The chain is built from TRBV6-6 and TRBJ2-7, with D perhaps matching TRBD2 (5 bases). The sequenced sample was FFPE minimally invasive lung adenocarcinoma tissue. The receptor was derived from a person between 60 and 79 years old with lung adenocarcinoma. The CDR3 is CASSYLDYHPHEQYF. The CDR3, as DNA: TGTGCCAGCAGTTACCTCGACTACCACCCCCACGAGCAGTACTTC.